A selection of T cell receptor beta chains follows, all from one sample in a study of T cell repertoires and Cas9 in healthy adults. Sequencing used immunoSEQ multiplex PCR; TCRdb keeps in-frame clones, though not all of them. The profile shows 20,000 to 25,000 clones, 85% to 95% of them singletons. The specimen was CD4+ effector T cells (CD127+, CD25-, CD137-, CD154-) from PBMCs; culture status not recorded. These receptors all come from a human donor in good health. CDR3s include the opening cysteine and the closing phenylalanine or tryptophan. Fields, in order: V gene, clone size, J gene, CDR3 protein. Clone size, where shown, is once, few, many, or a class for clones that have expanded.

TRBV29-1	-	TRBJ1-4	CSVRDFEKLFF
TRBV5-1	-	TRBJ2-3	CASSSLAGNTDTQYF
TRBV5-1	-	TRBJ1-4	CASSRGNREKLFF
TRBV6-5	-	TRBJ1-1	CASSYGGVNTEAFF
TRBV18	-	TRBJ1-1	CASSGQTNTEAFF
TRBV13	-	TRBJ1-2	CASSLPEDRESGYTF
TRBV28	-	TRBJ1-5	CASLLIGSNQPQHF
TRBV4-3	-	TRBJ1-5	CASSQDHYSNQPQHF
TRBV6-5	-	TRBJ2-1	CASSLSSGRKEFF
TRBV19	few	TRBJ1-4	CASKAGADRKLFF
TRBV19	-	TRBJ1-2	CASSTPEGGYTF
TRBV7-9	few	TRBJ1-1	CASSLSVQNTEAFF
TRBV5-1	-	TRBJ2-5	CASSPGRRTRQETQYF
TRBV5-4	-	TRBJ1-6	CASSSHGWNPASPLHF
TRBV7-9	-	TRBJ1-5	CASSPGHGNQPQHF
TRBV28	once	TRBJ2-3	CASSSLVGHTQYF
TRBV7-3	-	TRBJ2-1	CASSRSSNGDEQFF
TRBV6-6	-	TRBJ1-2	CASSYAADRNYGYTF
TRBV19	-	TRBJ1-1	CASSIRAELTEAFF
TRBV28	-	TRBJ1-5	CASSVGGAGQPQHF
TRBV4-1	-	TRBJ2-5	CASSQGGRTQYF
TRBV10-3	-	TRBJ1-5	CAINEENQPQHF
TRBV5-1	-	TRBJ2-5	CASSLGAGLGQETQYF
TRBV6-6	-	TRBJ2-7	CASSYGTGSIEQYF
TRBV6-1	-	TRBJ1-2	CATASDGTANGYTF
TRBV5-5	-	TRBJ1-6	CASSLVGTGGYSPLHF
TRBV29-1	once	TRBJ2-3	CSVERGAHGTDTQYF
TRBV18	-	TRBJ1-1	CASCRRARTTTEAFF
TRBV6-5	-	TRBJ2-3	CASSDRVTDTQYF
TRBV18	-	TRBJ2-1	CASGVFGGQDAREQFF
TRBV18	-	TRBJ2-1	CASSPEGSGTTQFF
TRBV6-5	few	TRBJ1-1	CASSRTGMNTEAFF
TRBV4-1	-	TRBJ2-2	CASSQGRANTGELFF
TRBV7-7	-	TRBJ2-5	CASSSSTSGGAHHF
TRBV19	-	TRBJ1-6	CASSGGQVENSPLHF
TRBV27	-	TRBJ1-1	CASSPSGGSEAFF
TRBV7-3	once	TRBJ1-4	CASSSYQGVVKLFF
TRBV30	once	TRBJ2-1	CAWRDLGTTQFF
TRBV11-3	-	TRBJ2-1	CASSLVGMVNEQFF
TRBV5-1	-	TRBJ2-5	CASSPSGGEGETQYF
TRBV7-2	few	TRBJ2-5	CASSETSGSPLGTQYF
TRBV10-3	-	TRBJ2-3	CAISGFREDTQYF
TRBV7-8	-	TRBJ2-6	CASSFMIGAGANVLTF
TRBV7-9	-	TRBJ1-6	CASSLVTGNSPLHF
TRBV15	-	TRBJ2-5	CATSRDRLAVETQYF
TRBV9	-	TRBJ1-5	CASSVVTGRRPQHF
TRBV27	-	TRBJ1-1	CASSLERGTEAFF
TRBV4-1	-	TRBJ2-5	CASSPGGGVEPPRGETQYF
TRBV4-2	-	TRBJ1-4	CASSQPGRLNEKLFF